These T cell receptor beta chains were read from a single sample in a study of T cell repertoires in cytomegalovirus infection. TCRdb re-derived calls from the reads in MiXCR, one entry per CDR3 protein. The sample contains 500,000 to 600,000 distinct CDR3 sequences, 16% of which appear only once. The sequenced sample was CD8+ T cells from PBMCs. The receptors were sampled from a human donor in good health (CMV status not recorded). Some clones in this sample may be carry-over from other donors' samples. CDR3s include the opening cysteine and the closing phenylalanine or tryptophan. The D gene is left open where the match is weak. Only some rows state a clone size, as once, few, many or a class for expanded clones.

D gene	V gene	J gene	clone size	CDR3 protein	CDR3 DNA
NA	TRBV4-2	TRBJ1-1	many	CASSQEVGMNTEAFF	TGTGCCAGCAGCCAAGAGGTAGGGATGAACACTGAAGCTTTCTTT
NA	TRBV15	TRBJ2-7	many	CATSSSGDEQYF	TGTGCCACCAGCTCGAGTGGGGACGAGCAGTACTTC
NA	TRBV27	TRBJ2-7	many	CASMFLTSDEQYF	TGTGCCAGCATGTTCCTAACATCGGACGAGCAGTACTTC
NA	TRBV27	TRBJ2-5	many	CASSLGGKRYQETQYF	TGTGCCAGCAGTTTAGGAGGAAAGCGGTACCAAGAGACCCAGTACTTC
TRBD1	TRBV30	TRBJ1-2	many	CAWIDRGRGYGYTF	TGTGCCTGGATAGACAGGGGGAGAGGCTATGGCTACACCTTC
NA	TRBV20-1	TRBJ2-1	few	CSARSHRDESSYNEQFF	TGCAGTGCTCGCTCCCACCGGGACGAGAGCTCCTACAATGAGCAGTTCTTC
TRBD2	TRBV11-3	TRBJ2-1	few	CASSLPGRDNEQFF	TGTGCCAGCAGCTTACCCGGGAGGGACAATGAGCAGTTCTTC
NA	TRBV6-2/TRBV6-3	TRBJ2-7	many	CASSQRWYEQYF	TGTGCCAGCAGCCAAAGATGGTACGAGCAGTACTTC
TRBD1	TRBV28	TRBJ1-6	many	CASNEPGQVDKPLHF	TGTGCCAGCAATGAACCTGGACAGGTCGATAAACCCCTCCACTTT
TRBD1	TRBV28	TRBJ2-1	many	CASRPDRGTSYNEQFF	TGTGCCAGCAGGCCTGACAGGGGGACATCCTACAATGAGCAGTTCTTC
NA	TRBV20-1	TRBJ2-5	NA	CSASTAFSQETQYF	TGCAGTGCTAGCACAGCCTTCAGCCAAGAGACCCAGTACTTC
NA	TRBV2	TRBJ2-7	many	CASSEAGLYEQYF	TGTGCCAGCAGTGAAGCAGGTCTCTACGAGCAGTACTTC
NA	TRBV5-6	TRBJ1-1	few	CASSVAGGWTEAFF	TGTGCCAGCAGCGTTGCGGGGGGCTGGACTGAAGCTTTCTTT
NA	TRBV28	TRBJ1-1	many	CASSLAARGNTEAFF	TGTGCCAGCAGTTTAGCGGCCCGGGGGAACACTGAAGCTTTCTTT
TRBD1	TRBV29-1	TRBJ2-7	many	CSVWGIRDSPYEQYF	TGCAGCGTTTGGGGAATACGGGACAGCCCCTACGAGCAGTACTTC
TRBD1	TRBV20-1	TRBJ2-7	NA	CSARGRTGYSYEQYF	TGCAGTGCTAGAGGAAGGACAGGGTACTCCTACGAGCAGTACTTC
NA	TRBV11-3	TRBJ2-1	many	CASSLAGGTTYNEQFF	TGTGCCAGCAGCTTAGCTGGGGGGACAACCTACAATGAGCAGTTCTTC
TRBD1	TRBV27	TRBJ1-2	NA	CASSFGRGRSSYYGYTF	TGTGCCAGCAGTTTTGGCAGGGGGCGATCCTCCTACTATGGCTACACCTTC
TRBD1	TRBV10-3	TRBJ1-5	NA	CATGATGQHSNQPQHF	TGTGCCACGGGGGCGACAGGGCAACATAGCAATCAGCCCCAGCATTTT
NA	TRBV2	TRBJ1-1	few	CASSVTLLRAFF	TGTGCCAGCAGTGTGACCTTGCTCAGAGCTTTCTTT
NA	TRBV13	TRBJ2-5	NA	CASSAGGSGKETQYF	TGTGCCAGCAGCGCTGGTGGTAGCGGTAAAGAGACCCAGTACTTC
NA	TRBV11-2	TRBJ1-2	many	CASSLSVGASFTYGYTF	TGTGCCAGCAGCTTGAGCGTGGGGGCTAGCTTCACGTATGGCTACACCTTC
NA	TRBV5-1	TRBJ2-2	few	CASSLAAVELFF	TGCGCCAGCAGCTTGGCAGCGGTGGAGCTGTTTTTT
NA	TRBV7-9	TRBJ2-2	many	CASSLPGTSNTGELFF	TGTGCCAGCAGCTTACCAGGGACCTCGAACACCGGGGAGCTGTTTTTT
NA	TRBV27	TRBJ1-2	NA	CASSSPTQGYGYTF	TGTGCCAGCAGTTCCCCGACGCAGGGATATGGCTACACCTTC
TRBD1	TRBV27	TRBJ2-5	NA	CASRTWGQVEETQYF	TGTGCCAGCAGAACCTGGGGACAGGTGGAAGAGACCCAGTACTTC
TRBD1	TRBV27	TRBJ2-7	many	CASSPSTGGVFYEQYF	TGTGCCAGCAGTCCATCAACAGGGGGCGTATTCTACGAGCAGTACTTC
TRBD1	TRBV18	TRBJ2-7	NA	CASSPSQGRSYEQYF	TGTGCCAGCTCACCATCACAGGGGCGATCCTACGAGCAGTACTTC
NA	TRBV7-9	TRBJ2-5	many	CASSRVSGETQYF	TGTGCCAGCAGCCGGGTGTCAGGAGAGACCCAGTACTTC
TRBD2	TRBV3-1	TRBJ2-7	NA	CASSPPGLAEGEQYF	TGTGCCAGCAGCCCACCGGGACTAGCGGAAGGGGAGCAGTACTTC
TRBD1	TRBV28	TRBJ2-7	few	CASSYNRGYEQYF	TGTGCCAGCAGTTATAACAGGGGGTACGAGCAGTACTTC
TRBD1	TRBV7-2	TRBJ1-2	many	CASSPMGDRGRIDYGYTF	TGTGCCAGCAGCCCGATGGGGGACAGGGGGCGCATCGACTATGGCTACACCTTC
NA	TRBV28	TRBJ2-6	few	CASSPRTVSGANVLTF	TGTGCCAGCAGTCCGCGGACAGTCTCTGGGGCCAACGTCCTGACTTTC
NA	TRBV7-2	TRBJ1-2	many	CASSLGGVRDRVNYGYTF	TGTGCCAGCAGCTTAGGGGGGGTCCGGGACCGAGTTAACTATGGCTACACCTTC
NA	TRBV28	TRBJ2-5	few	CASSQDSGTDETQYF	TGTGCCAGCAGCCAGGACAGCGGGACGGACGAGACCCAGTACTTC
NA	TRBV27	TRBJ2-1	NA	CASSSGVTGIEQFF	TGTGCCAGCAGTTCGGGGGTTACAGGGATTGAGCAGTTCTTC
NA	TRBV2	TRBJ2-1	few	CASSRDPWTNEQFF	TGTGCCAGCAGTCGGGACCCTTGGACAAATGAGCAGTTCTTC
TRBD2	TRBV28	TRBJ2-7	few	CASSQIGGDEQYF	TGTGCCAGCAGCCAAATCGGGGGGGACGAGCAGTACTTC
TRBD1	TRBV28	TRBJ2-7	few	CASSLTGVNPYEQYF	TGTGCCAGCAGTCTGACAGGGGTAAACCCCTACGAGCAGTACTTC
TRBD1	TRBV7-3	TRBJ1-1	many	CASSVRQGGNTEAFF	TGTGCCAGCAGCGTGCGACAGGGAGGGAACACTGAAGCTTTCTTT
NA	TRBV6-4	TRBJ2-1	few	CASSVGLSNEQFF	TGTGCCAGCAGTGTAGGACTTTCGAATGAGCAGTTCTTC
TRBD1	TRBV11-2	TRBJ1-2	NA	CASSQGAYGYTF	TGTGCCAGCAGCCAGGGGGCCTATGGCTACACCTTC
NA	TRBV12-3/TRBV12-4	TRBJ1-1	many	CASRQGSSGTEAFF	TGTGCCAGCAGACAGGGATCGTCGGGTACTGAAGCTTTCTTT
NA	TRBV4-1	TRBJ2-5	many	CASSHPPLARMRETQYF	TGCGCCAGCAGCCATCCACCCCTGGCCAGGATGAGAGAGACCCAGTACTTC
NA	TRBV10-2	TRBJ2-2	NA	CASSGRGNTGELFF	TGCGCCAGCAGTGGCAGGGGAAACACCGGGGAGCTGTTTTTT
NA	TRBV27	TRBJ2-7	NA	CASSPSLGQINYEQYF	TGTGCCAGCAGCCCTAGCCTAGGACAGATTAACTACGAGCAGTACTTC
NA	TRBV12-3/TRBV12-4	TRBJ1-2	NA	CASSPRGAGGYTF	TGTGCCAGCAGCCCCCGGGGGGCAGGCGGCTACACCTTC
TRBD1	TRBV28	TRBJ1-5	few	CASSLGTDLNQPQHF	TGTGCCAGCAGTTTAGGGACAGACCTCAATCAGCCCCAGCATTTT
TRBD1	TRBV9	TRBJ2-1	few	CASSLRTGTSDEQFF	TGTGCCAGCAGCCTTCGGACAGGCACTTCGGATGAGCAGTTCTTC
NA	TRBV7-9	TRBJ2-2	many	CASSSGTIHTGDFTGELFF	TGTGCCAGCAGCTCGGGCACCATACACACAGGGGACTTCACCGGGGAGCTGTTTTTT
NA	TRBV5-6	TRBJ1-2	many	CASSAWDRNRGYTF	TGTGCCAGCAGCGCGTGGGACCGGAACAGAGGCTACACCTTC
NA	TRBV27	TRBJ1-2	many	CASSLGVGDYGYTF	TGTGCCAGCAGTTTGGGGGTGGGGGACTATGGCTACACCTTC
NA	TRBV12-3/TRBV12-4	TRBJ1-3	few	CASSRDSFSGNTIYF	TGTGCCAGCAGCCGGGACTCCTTCTCTGGAAACACCATATATTTT
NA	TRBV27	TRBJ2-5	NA	CASSLSGRQTQYF	TGTGCCAGCAGTTTATCAGGCAGACAGACCCAGTACTTC
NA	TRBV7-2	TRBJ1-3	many	CASSPIGNTIYF	TGTGCCAGCAGCCCTATAGGGAACACCATATATTTT
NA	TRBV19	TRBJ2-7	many	CASSIVEGDEQYF	TGTGCCAGTAGTATAGTTGAGGGGGACGAGCAGTACTTC
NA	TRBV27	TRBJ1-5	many	CASSHGPAYSNQPQHF	TGTGCCAGCAGCCACGGCCCTGCCTATAGCAATCAGCCCCAGCATTTT
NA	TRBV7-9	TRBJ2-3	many	CASSLGGARATDTQYF	TGTGCCAGCAGCTTGGGTGGGGCCAGGGCGACAGATACGCAGTATTTT